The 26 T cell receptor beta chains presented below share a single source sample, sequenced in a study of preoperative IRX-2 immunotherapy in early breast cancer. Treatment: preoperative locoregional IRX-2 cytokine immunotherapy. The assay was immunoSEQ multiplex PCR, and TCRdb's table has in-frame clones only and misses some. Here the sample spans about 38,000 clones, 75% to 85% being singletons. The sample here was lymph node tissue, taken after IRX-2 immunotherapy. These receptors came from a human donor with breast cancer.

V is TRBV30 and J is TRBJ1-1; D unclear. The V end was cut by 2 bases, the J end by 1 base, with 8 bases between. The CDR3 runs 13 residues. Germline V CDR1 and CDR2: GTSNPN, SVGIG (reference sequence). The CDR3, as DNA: TGTGCCTGGAGTCTCGTAGGGAACACTGAAGCTTTCTTT. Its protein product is CAWSLVGNTEAFF.

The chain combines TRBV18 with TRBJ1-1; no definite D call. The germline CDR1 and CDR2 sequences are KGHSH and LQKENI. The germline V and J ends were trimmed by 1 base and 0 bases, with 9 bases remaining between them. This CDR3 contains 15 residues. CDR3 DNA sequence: TGTGCCAGCTCACCACGCGGACCGATGAACACTGAAGCTTTCTTT. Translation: CASSPRGPMNTEAFF. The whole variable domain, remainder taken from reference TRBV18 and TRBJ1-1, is NAGVMQNPRHLVRRRGQEARLRCSPMKGHSHVYWYRQLPEEGLKFMVYLQKENIIDESGMPKERFSAEFPKEGPSILRIQQVVRGDSAAYFCASSPRGPMNTEAFFGQGTRLTVV.

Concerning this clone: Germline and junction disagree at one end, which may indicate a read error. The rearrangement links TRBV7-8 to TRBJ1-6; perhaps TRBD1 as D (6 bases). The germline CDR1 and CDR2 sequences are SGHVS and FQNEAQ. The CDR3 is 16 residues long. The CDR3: CARSSRFGGHPPPLHF. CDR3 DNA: TGTGCCAGAAGCTCCAGGTTCGGGGGCCATCCCCCACCCCTCCACTTT.

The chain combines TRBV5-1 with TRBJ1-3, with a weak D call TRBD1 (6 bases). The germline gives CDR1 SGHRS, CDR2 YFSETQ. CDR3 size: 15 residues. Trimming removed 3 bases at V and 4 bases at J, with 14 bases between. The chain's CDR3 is CASSSQGLGGNTIYF. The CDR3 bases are TGCGCCAGCAGCTCTCAGGGGCTGGGGGGAAACACCATATATTTT. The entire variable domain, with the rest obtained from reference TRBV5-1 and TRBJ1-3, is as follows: KAGVTQTPRYLIKTRGQQVTLSCSPISGHRSVSWYQQTPGQGLQFLFEYFSETQRNKGNFPGRFSGRQFSNSRSEMNVSTLELGDSALYLCASSSQGLGGNTIYFGEGSWLTVV.

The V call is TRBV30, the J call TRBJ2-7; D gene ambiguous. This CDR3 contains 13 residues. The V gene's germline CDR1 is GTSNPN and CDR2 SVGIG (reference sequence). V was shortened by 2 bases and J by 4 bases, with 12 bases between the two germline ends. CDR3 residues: CAWSFQMTYEQYF. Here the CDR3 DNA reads TGTGCCTGGAGTTTCCAAATGACGTACGAGCAGTACTTC. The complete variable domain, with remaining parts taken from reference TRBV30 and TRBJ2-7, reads SQTIHQWPATLVQPVGSPLSLECTVEGTSNPNLYWYRQAAGRGLQLLFYSVGIGQISSEVPQNLSASRPQDRQFILSSKKLLLSDSGFYLCAWSFQMTYEQYFGPGTRLTVT.

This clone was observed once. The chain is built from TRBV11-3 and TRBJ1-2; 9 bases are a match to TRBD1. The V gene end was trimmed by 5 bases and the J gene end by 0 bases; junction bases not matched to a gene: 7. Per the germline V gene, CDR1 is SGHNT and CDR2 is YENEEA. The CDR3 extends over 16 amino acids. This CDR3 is CASSNRGTGPNYGYTF. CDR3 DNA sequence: TGTGCCAGCAGCAACCGGGGGACAGGGCCTAACTATGGCTACACCTTC. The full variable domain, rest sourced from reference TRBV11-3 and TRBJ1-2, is EAGVVQSPRYKIIEKKQPVAFWCNPISGHNTLYWYLQNLGQGPELLIRYENEEAVDDSQLPKDRFSAERLKGVDSTLKIQPAELGDSAVYLCASSNRGTGPNYGYTFGSGTRLTVV.

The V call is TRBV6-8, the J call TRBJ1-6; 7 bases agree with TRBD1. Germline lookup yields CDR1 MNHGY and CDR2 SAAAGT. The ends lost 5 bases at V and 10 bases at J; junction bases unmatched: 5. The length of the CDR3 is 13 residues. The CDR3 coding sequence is TGTGCCAGCAGTGACAGGGAGACATCACCCCTCCACTTT. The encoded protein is CASSDRETSPLHF.

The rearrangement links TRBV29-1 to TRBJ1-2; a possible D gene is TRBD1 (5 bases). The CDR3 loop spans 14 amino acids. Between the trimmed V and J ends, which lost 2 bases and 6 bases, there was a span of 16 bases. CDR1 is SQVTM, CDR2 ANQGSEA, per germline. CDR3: CSVEMGDGRDGYTF. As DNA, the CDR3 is TGCAGCGTTGAAATGGGGGACGGGAGGGATGGCTACACCTTC.

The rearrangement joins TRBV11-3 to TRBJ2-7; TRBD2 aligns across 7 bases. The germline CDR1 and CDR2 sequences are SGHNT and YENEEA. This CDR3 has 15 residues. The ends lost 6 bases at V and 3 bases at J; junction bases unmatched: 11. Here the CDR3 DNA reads TGTGCCAGCAGGTTTACCGGGACTATCCTCTACGAGCAGTACTTC. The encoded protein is CASRFTGTILYEQYF.

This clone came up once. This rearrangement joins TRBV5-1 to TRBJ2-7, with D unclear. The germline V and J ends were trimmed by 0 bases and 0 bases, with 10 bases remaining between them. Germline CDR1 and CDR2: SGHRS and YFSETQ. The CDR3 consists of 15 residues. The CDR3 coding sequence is TGCGCCAGCAGCTTGGTCGGCGGCGGCTCCTACGAGCAGTACTTC. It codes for CASSLVGGGSYEQYF. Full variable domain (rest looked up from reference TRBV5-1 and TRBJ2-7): KAGVTQTPRYLIKTRGQQVTLSCSPISGHRSVSWYQQTPGQGLQFLFEYFSETQRNKGNFPGRFSGRQFSNSRSEMNVSTLELGDSALYLCASSLVGGGSYEQYFGPGTRLTVT.

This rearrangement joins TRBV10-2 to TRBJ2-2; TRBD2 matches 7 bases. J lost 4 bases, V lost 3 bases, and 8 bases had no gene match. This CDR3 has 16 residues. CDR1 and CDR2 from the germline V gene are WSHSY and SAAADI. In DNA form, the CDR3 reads TGCGCCAGCAGTGATGGGAGGGGTATCGGCACCGGGGAGCTGTTTTTT. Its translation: CASSDGRGIGTGELFF.

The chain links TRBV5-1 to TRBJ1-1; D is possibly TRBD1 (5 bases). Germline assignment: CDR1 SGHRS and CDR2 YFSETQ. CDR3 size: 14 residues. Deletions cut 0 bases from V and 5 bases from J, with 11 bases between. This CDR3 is CASSLEEGRTEAFF. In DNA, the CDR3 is TGCGCCAGCAGCTTGGAGGAGGGGCGGACTGAAGCTTTCTTT.

This chain's CDR3 is CASTHFPGTGELFF. In DNA, the CDR3 is TGTGCCAGCACCCATTTCCCGGGCACCGGGGAGCTGTTTTTT. The J gene is TRBJ2-2, the V gene TRBV6-8; D not certain. The V end was cut by 7 bases, the J end by 4 bases, with 13 bases between. The germline gives CDR1 MNHGY, CDR2 SAAAGT. The CDR3 is made up of 14 amino acids.

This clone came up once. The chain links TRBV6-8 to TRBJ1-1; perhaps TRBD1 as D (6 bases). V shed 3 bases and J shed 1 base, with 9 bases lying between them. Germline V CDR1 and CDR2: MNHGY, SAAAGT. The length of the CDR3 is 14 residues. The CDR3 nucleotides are TGTGCCAGCAGTTATCAGGGGAGGAACACTGAAGCTTTCTTT. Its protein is CASSYQGRNTEAFF.

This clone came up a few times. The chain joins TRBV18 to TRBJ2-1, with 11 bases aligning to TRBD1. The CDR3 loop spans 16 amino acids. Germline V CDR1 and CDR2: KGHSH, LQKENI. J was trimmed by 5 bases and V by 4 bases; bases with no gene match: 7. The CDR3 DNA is TGTGCCAGCTCACTCAGGACAGGGGGCTCGGACAATGAGCAGTTCTTC. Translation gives CASSLRTGGSDNEQFF.

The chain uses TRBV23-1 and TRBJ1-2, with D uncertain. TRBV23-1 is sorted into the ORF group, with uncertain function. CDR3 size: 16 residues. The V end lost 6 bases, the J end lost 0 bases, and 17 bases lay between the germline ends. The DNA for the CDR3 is TGCGCCAGCAGCCAAAGTTTTGCAGAGACTAACTATGGCTACACCTTC. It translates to CASSQSFAETNYGYTF.

The CDR3 reads CASSYSPSGLAGTFYEQYF. Here the CDR3 DNA reads TGTGCCAGCAGTTACTCGCCCTCGGGACTAGCGGGAACGTTTTACGAGCAGTACTTC. This chain connects TRBV6-8 to TRBJ2-7, with 13 positions matching TRBD2. V trimming: 0 bases; J trimming: 4 bases; junction bases outside the gene matches: 12. Per germline, CDR1 MNHGY and CDR2 SAAAGT. CDR3 length: 19 residues.

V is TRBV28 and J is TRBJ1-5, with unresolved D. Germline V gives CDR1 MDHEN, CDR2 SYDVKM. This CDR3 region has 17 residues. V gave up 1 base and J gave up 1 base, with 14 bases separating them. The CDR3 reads CASSLFNTVRSNQPQHF. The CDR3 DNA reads TGTGCCAGCAGTTTATTTAACACAGTTAGGAGCAATCAGCCCCAGCATTTT.

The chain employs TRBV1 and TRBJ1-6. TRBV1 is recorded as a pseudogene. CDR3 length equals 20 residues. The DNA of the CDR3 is TGCGCCAGCAGCCCAACCCGGACGGACGGAGCTAGCTCCTATAATTCACCCCTCCACTTT. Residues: CASSPTRTDGASSYNSPLHF.

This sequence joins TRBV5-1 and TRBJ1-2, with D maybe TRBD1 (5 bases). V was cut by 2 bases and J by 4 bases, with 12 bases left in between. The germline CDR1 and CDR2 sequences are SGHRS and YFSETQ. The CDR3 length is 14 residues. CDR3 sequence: CASSLSTERYGYTF. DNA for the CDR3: TGCGCCAGCAGCTTATCGACAGAACGCTATGGCTACACCTTC.

Here the CDR3 DNA reads TGTGCCAGCAGCCTCGCACCCCTTGGGGATCAGCCCCAGCATTTT. This encodes CASSLAPLGDQPQHF. The V call is TRBV7-1, the J call TRBJ1-5; no reliable D call. TRBV7-1 is an ORF, with its function uncertain. CDR3 length: 15 amino acids. Trimming pared 5 bases from V and 5 bases from J, leaving 16 bases between.

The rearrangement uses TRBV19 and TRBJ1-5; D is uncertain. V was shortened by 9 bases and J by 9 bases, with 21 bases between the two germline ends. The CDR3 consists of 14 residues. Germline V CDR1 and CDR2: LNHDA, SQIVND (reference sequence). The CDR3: CASREQDDFGPQHF. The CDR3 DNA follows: TGTGCCAGCCGAGAGCAGGACGATTTTGGGCCCCAGCATTTT.

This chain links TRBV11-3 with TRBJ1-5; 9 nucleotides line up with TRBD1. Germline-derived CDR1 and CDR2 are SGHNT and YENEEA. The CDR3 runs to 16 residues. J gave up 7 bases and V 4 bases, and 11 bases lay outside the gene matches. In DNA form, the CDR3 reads TGTGCCAGCAGCTCGTTGACAGGGGGAAAAGGGCAGCCCCAGCATTTT. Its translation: CASSSLTGGKGQPQHF.

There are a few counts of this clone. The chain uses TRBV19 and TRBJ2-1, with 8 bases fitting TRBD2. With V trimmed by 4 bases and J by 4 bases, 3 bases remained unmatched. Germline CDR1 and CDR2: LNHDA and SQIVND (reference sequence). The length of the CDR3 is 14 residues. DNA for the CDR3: TGTGCCAGTAGTAGGGCTAGCGGGTACAATGAGCAGTTCTTC. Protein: CASSRASGYNEQFF.

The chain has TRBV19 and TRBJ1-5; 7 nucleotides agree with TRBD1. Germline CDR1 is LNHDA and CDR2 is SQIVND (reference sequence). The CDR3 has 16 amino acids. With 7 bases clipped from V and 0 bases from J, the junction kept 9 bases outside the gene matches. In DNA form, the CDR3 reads TGTGCCAGTACCTCAGGGGGGTGGACTAGCAATCAGCCCCAGCATTTT. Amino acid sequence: CASTSGGWTSNQPQHF.

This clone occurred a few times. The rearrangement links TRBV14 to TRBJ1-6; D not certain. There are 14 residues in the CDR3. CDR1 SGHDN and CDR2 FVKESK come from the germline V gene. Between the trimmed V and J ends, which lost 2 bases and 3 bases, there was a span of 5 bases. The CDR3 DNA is TGTGCCAGCAGCCAAACGGACTATAATTCACCCCTCCACTTT. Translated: CASSQTDYNSPLHF.